The source of this TCR beta chain is a study of T-cell reconstitution after alpha-beta-depleted transplantation in children. V dropped 7 bases and J dropped 3 bases, with 16 bases sitting between them. CDR1 and CDR2 (germline): LNHDA, SQIVND (reference sequence). The CDR3 consists of 15 residues. Study outcomes and limitations: Reportedly, alpha-beta T cells present about two months post-transplant originated from several hundred expanded clones of graft origin. T-cell counts and diversity at one year post-transplant came mainly from newly produced T cells. TCRbeta diversity was high at day 60 in some patients (a result of surviving recipient T cells and thymic progenitors).

This clonotype was seen a handful of times. Its specificity is not known. Unique molecular identifiers were used in preparing the TCRbeta library. TCRdb analysed the PCR reads with MiXCR anew, one entry per CDR3 protein. This sample yields roughly 340,000 distinct CDR3 sequences, of which around 15% are seen a single time; around two fifths belongs to the top ten. This chain joins TRBV19 and TRBJ2-1, with D possibly matching TRBD1 (6 bases). This clonotype originated in a male patient aged 2-15 years who had a stem cell transplant for acute lymphoblastic leukemia, so the T cells may come from the graft donor. Here the sequenced sample was PBMCs, mostly from graft donor cells, taken 360 days after TCRalphabeta/CD19-depleted stem cell transplant. In nucleotides, the CDR3 is TGTGCCAGTACCTATGGTGGGGGCCACTACAATGAGCAGTTCTTC. Encoded protein: CASTYGGGHYNEQFF. Full variable domain (rest looked up from reference TRBV19 and TRBJ2-1): DGGITQSPKYLFRKEGQNVTLSCEQNLNHDAMYWYRQDPGQGLRLIYYSQIVNDFQKGDIAEGYSVSREKKESFPLTVTSAQKNPTAFYLCASTYGGGHYNEQFFGPGTRLTVL.